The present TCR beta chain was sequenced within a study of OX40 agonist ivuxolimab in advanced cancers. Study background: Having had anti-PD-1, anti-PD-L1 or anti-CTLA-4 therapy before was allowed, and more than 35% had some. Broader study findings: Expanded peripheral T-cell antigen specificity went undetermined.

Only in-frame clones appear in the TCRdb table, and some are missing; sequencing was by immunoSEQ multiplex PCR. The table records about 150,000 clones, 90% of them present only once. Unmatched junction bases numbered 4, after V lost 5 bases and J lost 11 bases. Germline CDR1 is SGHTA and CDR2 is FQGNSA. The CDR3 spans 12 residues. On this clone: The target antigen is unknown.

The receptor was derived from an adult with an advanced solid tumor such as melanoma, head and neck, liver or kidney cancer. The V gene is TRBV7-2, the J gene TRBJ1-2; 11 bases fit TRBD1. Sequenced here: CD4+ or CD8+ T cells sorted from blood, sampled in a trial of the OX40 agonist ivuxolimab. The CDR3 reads CASSRRDRGYTF. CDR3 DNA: TGTGCCAGCAGCCGCCGGGACAGGGGGTACACCTTC.